This TCR beta chain comes out of a study of neurological immune-mediated disorders. PBMCs stored at -80 C, numbering 2 million, were the origin of the unsorted libraries. This clonotype was observed a handful of times. The cDNA was generated by 5'RACE with 10-nucleotide random UMIs. Each CDR3 protein is one row after TCRdb ran MiXCR on the 5' RACE reads. The sample records approximately 70,000 distinct CDR3 sequences, around 4.2% being singletons. Trimming cost V 1 base and J 9 bases, with 11 bases left between them. The length of the CDR3 is 12 residues. Germline lookup yields CDR1 SGHKS and CDR2 YYEKEE (reference sequence).

This clonotype was sampled from a man aged 30 to 39 with multiple sclerosis. Source material: PBMCs. The V call is TRBV5-5, the J call TRBJ2-7; D ambiguous. The CDR3 loop is CASSLKGSVQYF. In DNA form, the CDR3 reads TGTGCCAGCAGCTTGAAAGGGTCGGTGCAGTACTTC.